This TCR beta chain was profiled in a study of blood T cell repertoires in COVID-19. In the study overall: The study drew acute and convalescent COVID-19 samples from the United States, Italy and Spain. PBMCs, B-cell-depleted T cells, or T cells provided the cDNA or gDNA that made up the material.

Generated by immunoSEQ multiplex PCR, the TCRdb table keeps only in-frame clones and is missing some. The data contain 240,000 or so clones, approximately 86% of them singletons. Germline CDR1 reads LGHDT; CDR2 reads YNNKEL (reference sequence). CDR3 size: 21 residues. Germline trimming cut 1 base from V and 4 bases from J; bases unmatched to any gene: 21. Sequencing was performed on peripheral blood. The chain recombines TRBV3-1 (or the pseudogene TRBV3-2) with TRBJ2-5; 10 positions match TRBD1. The source is a woman aged 70-85 years with active or convalescent COVID-19. The CDR3 bases are TGTGCCAGCAGCCAAGGAGGTTTAAAGTGGGACAGGGGAGAGTTGGGAGAGACCCAGTACTTC. It is translated as CASSQGGLKWDRGELGETQYF.